This T cell receptor beta chain was sequenced for a study of T cell repertoires in cytomegalovirus infection. The wider study: CMV infection plus the matching HLA type was flagged by public TCR beta signatures.

In this sample, this clonotype turned up many times. What it recognizes is unknown. General observations from the study: CMV-specific TCR beta clonotypes restricted by HLA-C dominated the ex vivo response. Identification of carriers of CMV plus the relevant HLA was performed using cumulative public TCR beta family frequency.

V shed 0 bases and J 0 bases; nucleotides not matched to a gene: 5. Germline CDR1 reads SGHVS; CDR2 reads FQNEAQ. The CDR3 covers 17 residues. TCRdb itself ran the reads through MiXCR, one entry per CDR3 protein. Of approximately 600,000 distinct CDR3 sequences in the sample, 35% to 50% are singletons; the top ten hold around 46%. The chain links TRBV7-8 to TRBJ2-1, with 7 bases identical to TRBD2. The specimen was cultured PBMCs, collected from culture after CMV antigen stimulation. The sequence was obtained from a human donor in good health (CMV status not recorded). Some clones in this sample may be carry-over from other donors' samples. The CDR3: CASSLALRTSSYNEQFF. The CDR3 bases are TGTGCCAGCAGCTTAGCACTCCGGACTAGCTCCTACAATGAGCAGTTCTTC.